The 20 T cell receptor beta chains below come from one sample, sequenced in a study of T cells in Graves' hyperthyroidism and ophthalmopathy. RNA transcripts were the template for amplifying TCR beta CDR3 regions. First-round RT-PCR of the TCR CDR3 relied on the HTBI primer set. A single record per CDR3 protein comes from TCRdb applying MiXCR to the multiplex PCR reads. The repertoire holds some 440,000 distinct CDR3 sequences, with about 15% as singletons. Material: blood. All receptors derive from a woman aged 18-29 years with Graves' hyperthyroidism.

As for this clonotype: A single base separates this from a much larger clone, so it may be a read error. This sequence joins TRBV9 and TRBJ2-1; TRBD2 matches at 12 bases. CDR3 length equals 19 residues. CDR1 is SGDLS, CDR2 YYNGEE, per germline. The CDR3: CTSSVVGTSGPGAYNEQFF. The CDR3 DNA reads TGTACCAGCAGCGTAGTGGGGACTAGCGGGCCGGGGGCCTACAATGAGCAGTTCTTC.

This clonotype was counted at least ten times. This rearrangement joins TRBV6-2 or TRBV6-3 to TRBJ1-5; TRBD1 is a possible D gene (6 bases). The CDR3 spans 16 residues. Germline V gene data show CDR1 as MNHEY and CDR2 as SVGEGT. Trimming left V 5 bases short and J 0 bases short, with 14 bases between. The CDR3 spells CASSPYRGDSNQPQHF. CDR3 nucleotides: TGTGCCAGCAGTCCTTATAGGGGGGATAGCAATCAGCCCCAGCATTTT.

This clonotype was recorded at least ten times. The rearrangement links TRBV15 to TRBJ2-7; 13 positions agree with TRBD2. This CDR3 spans 17 amino acids. Germline lookup yields CDR1 LNHNV and CDR2 YYDKDF (reference sequence). V lost 5 bases, J lost 2 bases, and 9 bases stayed unmatched. The CDR3: CATSGGTSGIRPYEQYF. CDR3 nucleotides: TGTGCCACCAGCGGGGGGACTAGCGGGATAAGGCCCTACGAGCAGTACTTC.

This clonotype was seen a handful of times. This chain uses TRBV4-1 with TRBJ2-1; D could derive from TRBD1 or TRBD2 (5 bases each). Germline values: CDR1 MGHRA, CDR2 YSYEKL. V was shortened by 7 bases and J by 7 bases, with 20 bases between the two germline ends. The CDR3 consists of 15 residues. The CDR3 DNA follows: TGCGCCAGCAACCAGGGTCTAGGGAGTTCAAATGAGCAGTTCTTC. It is translated as CASNQGLGSSNEQFF.

This chain links TRBV6-7 with TRBJ2-1; 7 bases are a match to TRBD1. TRBV6-7 is an ORF; its function is uncertain. This CDR3 has 14 residues. V lost 8 bases and J lost 4; bases outside the gene matches: 8. CDR3 nucleotide sequence: TGTGCCAGCCTGGCGGACAGGTCATACAATGAGCAGTTCTTC. It is translated as CASLADRSYNEQFF.

This clonotype has at least ten counts. This chain links TRBV11-3 with TRBJ1-3; no clear D. CDR1 and CDR2 from the germline V gene are SGHNT and YENEEA. V shed 5 bases and J shed 4 bases, with 6 bases lying between them. The CDR3 sequence is 12 residues long. In nucleotides, the CDR3 is TGTGCCAGCAGCCCGGGGGGAAACACCATATATTTT. Its protein product is CASSPGGNTIYF.

This clonotype was counted ten times or more. The chain is built from TRBV19 and TRBJ1-1; possibly TRBD1 for D (6 bases). The CDR3 contains 13 residues. Germline-derived CDR1 and CDR2 are LNHDA and SQIVND (reference sequence). V lost 1 base and J 11 bases, leaving 14 bases between the germline ends. This CDR3 is CASSIALTGMAFF. The CDR3 bases are TGTGCCAGTAGTATAGCCCTCACAGGGATGGCTTTCTTT.

This clonotype has a count of ten or more. The V gene is TRBV18, the J gene TRBJ2-5; D perhaps matches TRBD2 (6 bases). Germline V gives CDR1 KGHSH, CDR2 LQKENI. This CDR3 spans 14 amino acids. V was cut by 3 bases and J by 5 bases, with 13 bases left in between. Here the CDR3 reads CASSPSAGPETQYF. CDR3 in DNA: TGTGCCAGCTCACCCTCGGCGGGACCTGAGACCCAGTACTTC.

This clonotype has ten or more counts. This chain joins TRBV10-3 and TRBJ2-7; the D gene could be TRBD1 or TRBD2 (5 bases each). V lost 0 bases and J lost 0, with 15 bases in between. Germline V lookup: CDR1 ENHRY, CDR2 SYGVKD. The CDR3 is 17 amino acids. The CDR3 loop reads CAISESEGTIYSYEQYF. In DNA form, the CDR3 reads TGTGCCATCAGTGAGTCTGAGGGGACCATATACTCCTACGAGCAGTACTTC.

The chain joins TRBV27 to TRBJ2-3, with 12 nucleotides matching TRBD2. Trimming at V came to 5 bases and at J to 0 bases, leaving 3 bases not matched to a gene. CDR1 is MNHEY and CDR2 is SMNVEV in the germline V gene (reference sequence). The CDR3 loop spans 16 amino acids. This CDR3 reads CASSILAGGSTDTQYF. The CDR3 nucleotides are TGTGCCAGCAGTATCCTAGCGGGGGGGAGCACAGATACGCAGTATTTT.

The chain combines TRBV7-9 with TRBJ2-3; possible D gene TRBD2, 6 bases. Between the trimmed V and J ends, which lost 3 bases and 2 bases, there was a span of 21 bases. The germline V gene has CDR1 SEHNR and CDR2 FQNEAQ (reference sequence). There are 18 residues in the CDR3. The CDR3 DNA sequence: TGTGCCAGCAGCTTTCGATTTCAGGAGGGCGAACTCACAGATACGCAGTATTTT. Its translation: CASSFRFQEGELTDTQYF.

The chain uses TRBV2 and TRBJ1-4, with a weak D call TRBD1 (6 bases). With 2 bases removed from V and 6 bases from J, the gap between germline ends came to 10 bases. The CDR3 has 14 amino acids. Looked up from germline, CDR1 is SNHLY and CDR2 is FYNNEI. The CDR3 nucleotides are TGTGCCAGCAGTGAATCAGGGGTGGATGAAAAACTGTTTTTT. Its protein is CASSESGVDEKLFF.

The count of this clonotype is one. This sequence may be a read error, since a much larger clone differs from it by one base. The rearrangement links TRBV5-1 to TRBJ2-1; 14 bases match TRBD2. Trimming took 8 bases from V and 7 from J; bases not matched to a gene: 8. CDR1 SGHRS and CDR2 YFSETQ come from the germline V gene. The CDR3 contains 15 residues. CDR3 sequence: CARSRLAGGGNEQFF. CDR3 DNA: TGCGCCAGGAGCAGACTAGCGGGAGGGGGAAATGAGCAGTTCTTC.

This clonotype has ten or more counts. This rearrangement joins TRBV11-3 to TRBJ1-2, with a possible D match to TRBD1 (5 bases). Germline loops: CDR1 SGHNT, CDR2 YENEEA. The length of the CDR3 is 11 residues. V dropped 2 bases and J dropped 14 bases, with 12 bases sitting between them. Here the CDR3 DNA reads TGTGCCAGCAGCTTACGAGACAGTCGAACCTTC. Translated, it gives CASSLRDSRTF.

This clonotype was counted many times. J is TRBJ1-1 and V is TRBV6-1; D possibly corresponds to TRBD1 (5 bases). Germline V CDR1 and CDR2: MNHNS, SASEGT. V gave up 5 bases and J gave up 5 bases, with 15 bases separating them. This CDR3 comprises 14 residues. The CDR3 coding sequence is TGTGCCAGCAGTCCTCCTGGGGCGCGTACTGAAGCTTTCTTT. Translation gives CASSPPGARTEAFF.

This clonotype was detected many times. The CDR3 DNA follows: TGTGCCACCCGGGGACAGGGGACTGAAGCTTTCTTT. As protein: CATRGQGTEAFF. The rearrangement links TRBV2 to TRBJ1-1; 10 nucleotides agree with TRBD1. Germline values: CDR1 SNHLY, CDR2 FYNNEI. V shed 10 bases, J shed 5 bases, and the junction held 4 bases outside the gene matches. The CDR3 runs to 12 residues.

At least ten counts were recorded for this clonotype. The chain links TRBV12-3 or TRBV12-4 to TRBJ2-1; 7 nucleotides line up with TRBD2. The trim removed 6 bases at V and 5 bases at J, leaving 4 bases unmatched. The CDR3 length is 13 residues. The CDR3 protein is CASRLAHDNEQFF. CDR3 DNA sequence: TGTGCCAGCAGACTAGCGCACGACAATGAGCAGTTCTTC.

V gene TRBV24-1 combines with J gene TRBJ2-1; 10 bases agree with TRBD2. With 10 bases clipped from V and 5 bases from J, the junction kept 7 bases outside the gene matches. CDR1 and CDR2 (germline): KGHDR, SFDVKD. This CDR3 comprises 14 residues. The CDR3 sequence: CATIRLAGNNEQFF. Written as DNA, the CDR3 is TGTGCCACGATTAGACTAGCGGGCAACAATGAGCAGTTCTTC.

This clonotype was detected a few times. V and J are TRBV9 and TRBJ2-1; D unclear. The CDR3 sequence is 15 residues long. Germline lookup yields CDR1 SGDLS and CDR2 YYNGEE. Trimming pared 0 bases from V and 5 bases from J, leaving 12 bases between. CDR3 loop: CASSVEGRDNNEQFF. The CDR3 bases are TGTGCCAGCAGCGTAGAGGGCCGTGACAACAATGAGCAGTTCTTC.

This clonotype appeared many times. V gene TRBV18 combines with J gene TRBJ1-5; D not resolved. This CDR3 comprises 13 residues. With 4 bases removed from V and 4 bases from J, the gap between germline ends came to 8 bases. The V gene's germline CDR1 is KGHSH and CDR2 LQKENI. Written as DNA, the CDR3 is TGTGCCAGCTCACTCAGTTTGAATCAGCCCCAGCATTTT. This codes for CASSLSLNQPQHF. The complete variable domain, with remaining parts taken from reference TRBV18 and TRBJ1-5, reads NAGVMQNPRHLVRRRGQEARLRCSPMKGHSHVYWYRQLPEEGLKFMVYLQKENIIDESGMPKERFSAEFPKEGPSILRIQQVVRGDSAAYFCASSLSLNQPQHFGDGTRLSIL.